These 21 T cell receptor beta chains originate from one sample sequenced in a study of neurological immune-mediated disorders. Via MiXCR, TCRdb re-called the 5' RACE reads, giving one row per CDR3 protein. The sample holds about 40,000 distinct CDR3 sequences, about 2.5% seen once. The specimen was PBMCs. The receptors derive from a man in his fifties with multiple sclerosis.

This clonotype was detected many times. V usage is TRBV7-8 and J usage is TRBJ1-2; D call uncertain. Germline V CDR1 and CDR2: SGHVS, FQNEAQ. Trimming left V 1 base short and J 4 bases short, with 7 bases between. The CDR3 spans 13 residues. CDR3 sequence (DNA): TGTGCCAGCAGCTTAGATGGCTTCTATGGCTACACCTTC. Translated: CASSLDGFYGYTF. Variable domain in full (rest from reference TRBV7-8 and TRBJ1-2): GAGVSQSPRYKVAKRGQDVALRCDPISGHVSLFWYQQALGQGPEFLTYFQNEAQLDKSGLPSDRFFAERPEGSVSTLKIQRTQQEDSAVYLCASSLDGFYGYTFGSGTRLTVV.

This clonotype was observed many times. This chain connects TRBV7-9 to TRBJ1-4; no firm D call. Germline assignment: CDR1 SEHNR and CDR2 FQNEAQ (reference sequence). The CDR3 is 15 residues long. Trimming removed 5 bases at V and 5 bases at J, with 15 bases between. The CDR3 loop is CASSAERVLNEKLFF. The CDR3 coding sequence is TGTGCCAGCAGCGCCGAGCGGGTTCTCAATGAAAAACTGTTTTTT.

The sample holds many counts of this clonotype. This CDR3 reads CASSWGSGYEQYF. The CDR3, as DNA: TGCGCCAGCAGCTGGGGGTCGGGCTACGAGCAGTACTTC. The chain joins TRBV5-1 to TRBJ2-7, with D perhaps TRBD1 or TRBD2 (5 bases each). CDR3 size: 13 residues. Germline V gene sequence: CDR1 SGHRS, CDR2 YFSETQ. V was trimmed by 3 bases and J by 3 bases, leaving 10 bases between them.

This clonotype showed up many times. The rearrangement links TRBV5-1 to TRBJ2-7, with TRBD2 as a possible D gene (6 bases). The CDR3 totals 14 residues. Germline-derived CDR1 and CDR2 are SGHRS and YFSETQ. Trimming shortened V by 2 bases and J by 0 bases, and 9 bases separated the two germline ends. The chain's CDR3 is CASSLIGSSYEQYF. The CDR3 DNA follows: TGCGCCAGCAGCTTAATCGGGAGCTCCTACGAGCAGTACTTC. Full variable domain (rest looked up from reference TRBV5-1 and TRBJ2-7): KAGVTQTPRYLIKTRGQQVTLSCSPISGHRSVSWYQQTPGQGLQFLFEYFSETQRNKGNFPGRFSGRQFSNSRSEMNVSTLELGDSALYLCASSLIGSSYEQYFGPGTRLTVT.

This clonotype was observed many times. The rearrangement joins TRBV7-2 to TRBJ1-2; perhaps TRBD1 as D (5 bases). This CDR3 spans 14 amino acids. V shed 0 bases and J shed 7 bases, with 12 bases lying between them. CDR1 and CDR2 (germline): SGHTA, FQGNSA. The CDR3 DNA is TGTGCCAGCAGCTTAGCGCAAGGGGTCGGTGGCTACACCTTC. Protein sequence: CASSLAQGVGGYTF.

This clonotype was counted ten times or more. The rearrangement uses TRBV27 and TRBJ2-5; 12 bases are shared with TRBD2. Germline values: CDR1 MNHEY, CDR2 SMNVEV (reference sequence). J was trimmed by 0 bases and V by 5 bases; bases with no gene match: 4. The CDR3 has 16 residues. CDR3 loop: CASSLGLAGNQETQYF. For the CDR3, the DNA is TGTGCCAGCAGTCTAGGACTAGCGGGGAACCAAGAGACCCAGTACTTC.

Many counts were recorded for this clonotype. The chain recombines TRBV7-2 with TRBJ1-2; TRBD1 agrees at 8 bases. J lost 4 bases, V lost 5 bases, and 6 bases had no gene match. The CDR3 is made up of 14 amino acids. Per germline, CDR1 SGHTA and CDR2 FQGNSA. CDR3 DNA sequence: TGTGCCAGCAGCCGGGGAGACAGGGGCTATGGCTACACCTTC. Translating gives CASSRGDRGYGYTF. The full variable domain, its missing parts supplied by reference TRBV7-2 and TRBJ1-2, is GAGVSQSPSNKVTEKGKDVELRCDPISGHTALYWYRQSLGQGLEFLIYFQGNSAPDKSGLPSDRFSAERTGGSVSTLTIQRTQQEDSAVYLCASSRGDRGYGYTFGSGTRLTVV.

This clonotype has only one observation. The missing conserved phenylalanine or tryptophan at the end of this CDR3 makes a read error likely. This chain links TRBV15 with TRBJ2-7; tentatively, D is TRBD2 (6 bases). The CDR3 has 14 amino acids. Trimming cost V 0 bases and J 8 bases, with 14 bases left between them. CDR1 is LNHNV, CDR2 YYDKDF, per germline (reference sequence). The CDR3 here is CATSRDKEGAKQYN. DNA for the CDR3: TGTGCCACCAGCAGAGATAAGGAGGGAGCGAAGCAGTACAAC.

In this sample, this clonotype turned up many times. The CDR3 DNA reads TGTGCCAGCAGCCGAGACAGGGGGCTTAGGACAGATACGCAGTATTTT. Encoded protein: CASSRDRGLRTDTQYF. The chain links TRBV5-6 to TRBJ2-3; 10 bases map to TRBD1. Per germline, CDR1 SGHDT and CDR2 YYEEEE. The CDR3 consists of 16 residues. J was trimmed by 3 bases and V by 4 bases; bases with no gene match: 8.

This clonotype was detected many times. J is TRBJ1-1 and V is TRBV12-3 or TRBV12-4, with 7 bases that match TRBD1. Unmatched junction bases numbered 6, after V lost 4 bases and J lost 7 bases. CDR3 length equals 13 residues. CDR3 bases: TGTGCCAGCAGTTCGACAGGGCAGCATGAAGCTTTCTTT. Its translation is CASSSTGQHEAFF.

This clonotype was counted many times. This CDR3 reads CATSRDLIYEQYF. DNA of the CDR3: TGTGCCACCAGCAGAGATCTGATCTACGAGCAGTACTTC. The J gene is TRBJ2-7, the V gene TRBV15; D gene ambiguous. Germline V gene data show CDR1 as LNHNV and CDR2 as YYDKDF (reference sequence). With 0 bases removed from V and 3 bases from J, the gap between germline ends came to 6 bases. The CDR3 contains 13 residues.

This clonotype showed up many times. The chain recombines TRBV14 with TRBJ1-1, with TRBD1 matching over 9 bases. The V gene's germline CDR1 is SGHDN and CDR2 FVKESK. This CDR3 has 14 amino acids. The junction had 3 bases not matched to a gene; V was cut back by 2 bases and J by 5 bases. The CDR3 spells CASSQRQGVTEAFF. CDR3 in DNA: TGTGCCAGCAGCCAACGACAGGGGGTGACTGAAGCTTTCTTT.

This clonotype showed up many times. This chain joins TRBV15 and TRBJ1-5; D unclear. Trimming shortened V by 1 base and J by 4 bases, and 8 bases separated the two germline ends. CDR3 size: 14 residues. Germline CDR1 is LNHNV and CDR2 is YYDKDF (reference sequence). The CDR3 protein is CATSRATGNQPQHF. CDR3 bases: TGTGCCACCAGCAGAGCTACGGGAAATCAGCCCCAGCATTTT.

In its sample, this clonotype was seen many times. The J gene is TRBJ1-1, the V gene TRBV20-1, with 7 positions matching TRBD1. There are 13 residues in the CDR3. V lost 1 base to trimming and J lost 3 bases; unmatched junction nucleotides: 2. Germline assignment: CDR1 DFQATT and CDR2 SNEGSKA (reference sequence). The CDR3 nucleotides are TGCAGTGCTAGAGCAGGGGGGGACACTGAAGCTTTCTTT. Its protein is CSARAGGDTEAFF.

This clonotype was picked up many times. The rearrangement joins TRBV18 to TRBJ1-2; the D gene is possibly TRBD1 (5 bases). CDR1 and CDR2 from the germline V gene are KGHSH and LQKENI. V dropped 3 bases and J dropped 8 bases, with 7 bases sitting between them. The CDR3 consists of 11 residues. In nucleotides, the CDR3 is TGTGCCAGCTCACCCAGGGAAGGCTACACCTTC. Its protein is CASSPREGYTF.

The sample holds many counts of this clonotype. CDR3 residues: CASSFAGERGTDTQYF. In DNA, the CDR3 is TGTGCCAGCAGTTTCGCAGGGGAACGCGGCACAGATACGCAGTATTTT. The rearrangement links TRBV12-3 or TRBV12-4 to TRBJ2-3; D possibly corresponds to TRBD1 (6 bases). V shed 3 bases and J shed 1 base, with 14 bases lying between them. CDR3 length: 16 residues.

This clonotype was found many times. V gene TRBV20-1 combines with J gene TRBJ2-5, with D unclear. From germline, CDR1 is DFQATT and CDR2 SNEGSKA (reference sequence). Between the trimmed V and J ends, which lost 0 bases and 1 base, there was a span of 3 bases. The CDR3 loop spans 12 amino acids. CDR3 amino acids: CSAREGQETQYF. CDR3 nucleotides: TGCAGTGCTAGAGAGGGCCAAGAGACCCAGTACTTC.

This clonotype was counted many times. The chain has TRBV12-3 or TRBV12-4 and TRBJ1-1; 8 bases map to TRBD1. This CDR3 region has 16 residues. The V and J ends lost 6 bases and 1 base, in that order; junction bases with no gene match: 10. The CDR3: CASSLRGLRENTEAFF. As DNA, the CDR3 is TGTGCCAGCAGCCTCAGGGGGCTAAGGGAGAACACTGAAGCTTTCTTT.

In its sample, this clonotype was seen a few times. At one end the junction does not follow the germline gene, possibly because of a read error. This chain uses TRBV10-3 with TRBJ1-3; a possible D gene is TRBD1 (6 bases). Looked up from germline, CDR1 is ENHRY and CDR2 is SYGVKD. CDR3 size: 14 residues. The CDR3 loop reads CAISETGAGKTIYF. Here the CDR3 DNA reads TGTGCCATCAGTGAGACGGGGGCTGGAAAAACCATATATTTT.

This clonotype was observed many times. A read error may produce the germline difference seen at one junction end. This chain joins TRBV4-3 and TRBJ1-5; possibly TRBD1 for D (5 bases). This CDR3 comprises 15 residues. CDR1 and CDR2 from the germline V gene are LGHNA and YSLEER. The CDR3 sequence is CASSQEGRFNQPQNF. As DNA, the CDR3 is TGCGCCAGCAGCCAAGAGGGACGGTTCAATCAGCCCCAGAATTTT.

This clonotype occurred many times. J is TRBJ2-4 and V is TRBV20-1, with TRBD2 matching over 7 bases. There are 15 residues in the CDR3. Germline trimming cut 5 bases from V and 0 bases from J; bases unmatched to any gene: 7. Germline CDR1 is DFQATT and CDR2 is SNEGSKA (reference sequence). The CDR3 here is CSAPRGDQAKNIQYF. For the CDR3, the DNA is TGCAGTGCTCCCCGGGGGGACCAAGCCAAAAACATTCAGTACTTC.